This T cell receptor beta chain emerged from a study of blood T cell repertoires in COVID-19. About the study: In each case, the material was cDNA or gDNA derived from T cells, B-cell-depleted T cells, or PBMCs.

Trimming stripped 9 bases from V and 4 bases from J, with 24 bases between. The CDR3 totals 16 residues. CDR1 is MDHEN, CDR2 SYDVKM, per germline. The data were produced by immunoSEQ multiplex PCR, yet TCRdb's version contains in-frame clones alone and is incomplete. The repertoire holds fewer than 350,000 clones, with approximately 91% as singletons. Symptom resolution, clearance, or two negative PCRs marked donors in Cohort 3 as recovered. The receptor's source is a man aged 60 to 75 who had recovered from COVID-19. The V and J genes are TRBV28 and TRBJ1-2; weak D call: TRBD1 (6 bases). Sequenced material: PBMCs or T cells enriched from blood (not recorded which). The CDR3 sequence is CASQIRQERVGYGYTF. CDR3 sequence (DNA): TGTGCCAGTCAGATTCGACAGGAGAGGGTTGGCTATGGCTACACCTTC.